This T cell receptor (beta chain) came from a study of blood T cell repertoires in COVID-19. For the study at large: Whether acute or convalescent, the COVID-19 samples came from the United States, Italy and Spain.

Germline assignment: CDR1 MNHEY and CDR2 SMNVEV (reference sequence). Deletions cut 4 bases from V and 1 base from J, with 16 bases between. This CDR3 is 16 amino acids long. Some clones are missing from TCRdb's copy, which holds only in-frame ones; the method was immunoSEQ multiplex PCR. The repertoire has 80,000 or so clones, 90% of them found once; the top ten carry roughly 1%. Sequencing was carried out using peripheral blood. The rearrangement joins TRBV27 to TRBJ1-1, with a weak D call TRBD1 (6 bases). This receptor was taken from a woman between 45 and 60 years old in a cohort sampled during active COVID-19. The CDR3 sequence: CASSSYTTGQNTEAFF. The CDR3 DNA is TGTGCCAGCAGTTCATACACCACAGGGCAGAACACTGAAGCTTTCTTT.